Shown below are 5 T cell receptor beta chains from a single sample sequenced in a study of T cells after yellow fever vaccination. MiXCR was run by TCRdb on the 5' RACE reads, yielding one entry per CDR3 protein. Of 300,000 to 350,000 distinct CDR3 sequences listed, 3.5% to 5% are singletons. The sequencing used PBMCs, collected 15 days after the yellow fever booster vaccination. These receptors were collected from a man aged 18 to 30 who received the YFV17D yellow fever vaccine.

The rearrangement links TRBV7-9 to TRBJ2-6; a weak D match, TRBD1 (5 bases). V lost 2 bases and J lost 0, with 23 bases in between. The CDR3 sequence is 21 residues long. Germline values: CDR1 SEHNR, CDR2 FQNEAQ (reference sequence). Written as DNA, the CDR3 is TGTGCCAGCAGCTTAAGGCGGATAAGGGGCCCCCTTTACTCTGGGGCCAACGTCCTGACTTTC. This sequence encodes CASSLRRIRGPLYSGANVLTF.

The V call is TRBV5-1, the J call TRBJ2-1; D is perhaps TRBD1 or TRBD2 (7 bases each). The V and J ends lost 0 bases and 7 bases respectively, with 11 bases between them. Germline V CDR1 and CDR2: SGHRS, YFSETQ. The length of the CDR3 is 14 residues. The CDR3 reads CASSLDQGGNEQFF. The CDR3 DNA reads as TGCGCCAGCAGCTTGGACCAGGGGGGGAATGAGCAGTTCTTC.

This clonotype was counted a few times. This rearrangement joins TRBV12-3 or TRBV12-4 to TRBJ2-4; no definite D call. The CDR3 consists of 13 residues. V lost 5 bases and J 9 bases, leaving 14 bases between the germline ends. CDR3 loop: CASSAQGLGIQYF. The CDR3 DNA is TGTGCCAGCAGTGCCCAAGGGCTCGGCATTCAGTACTTC.

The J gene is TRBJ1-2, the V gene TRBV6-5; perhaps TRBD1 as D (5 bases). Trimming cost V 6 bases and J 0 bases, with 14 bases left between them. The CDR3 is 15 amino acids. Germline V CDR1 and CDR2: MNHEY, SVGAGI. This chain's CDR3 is CASSPSPTANYGYTF. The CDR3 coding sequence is TGTGCCAGCAGCCCCTCCCCGACAGCTAACTATGGCTACACCTTC.

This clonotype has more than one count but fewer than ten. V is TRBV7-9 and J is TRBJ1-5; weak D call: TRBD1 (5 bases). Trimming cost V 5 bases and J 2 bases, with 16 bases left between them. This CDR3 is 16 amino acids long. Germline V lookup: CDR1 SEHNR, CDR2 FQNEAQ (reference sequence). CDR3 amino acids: CASSLGGAEGNQPQHF. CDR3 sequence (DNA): TGTGCCAGCAGCCTGGGAGGGGCGGAGGGCAATCAGCCCCAGCATTTT.